This TCR beta chain was sequenced during a study of cytomegalovirus exposure and HLA in healthy donors. Both 60 Vbeta primers and 13 Jbeta primers went into the PCR. Profiled with immunoSEQ multiplex PCR; TCRdb holds only in-frame clones, not every one. The table shows roughly 140,000 clones, with roughly four fifths occurring only once. Trimming took 1 base from V and 5 from J, leaving 11 bases between them. Germline loops: CDR1 SGHTA, CDR2 FQGNSA. There are 14 residues in the CDR3. Sequencing was carried out using PBMCs. V is TRBV7-2 and J is TRBJ1-2; D is perhaps TRBD1 (6 bases). The clonotype originates from a man between 18 and 29 years old in good health and CMV-seronegative. Here the CDR3 DNA reads TGTGCCAGCAGCTTAGAAGGGGGTAATTATGGCTACACCTTC. It specifies CASSLEGGNYGYTF. Using reference TRBV7-2 and TRBJ1-2 for the parts outside the CDR3, the full variable domain is GAGVSQSPSNKVTEKGKDVELRCDPISGHTALYWYRQSLGQGLEFLIYFQGNSAPDKSGLPSDRFSAERTGGSVSTLTIQRTQQEDSAVYLCASSLEGGNYGYTFGSGTRLTVV.